This TCR beta chain emerged from a study of T cells in Graves' hyperthyroidism and ophthalmopathy. Study results and limitations: Before onset, ophthalmopathy was predicted by the model a median around 6 months earlier.

In patients aged 18 to 65, hyperthyroidism was newly diagnosed, with duration under 2 months. Any patient presenting with uncontrolled infection, other autoimmune disease, pregnancy or lactation was left out. Based on clinical symptoms, serum thyroxine and TRAb, thyroid ultrasound and orbital computed tomography, diagnoses were reached. Note on this clonotype: The target antigen is unknown.

Germline CDR1 and CDR2: LGHNA and YSLEER. V lost 1 base to trimming and J lost 2 bases; unmatched junction nucleotides: 11. CDR3 size: 18 residues. RNA transcripts yielded amplified TCR beta CDR3 regions. Primed by the HTBI set, a first-round RT-PCR was run on the TCR CDR3. One entry per CDR3 protein results from TCRdb running MiXCR on the multiplex PCR reads. The sample includes nearly 750,000 distinct CDR3 sequences, over 35% of them seen just once. The sample consisted of blood. The genes are TRBV4-3 and TRBJ1-3; 7 positions agree with TRBD1. The sequence came from a woman between 35 and 50 years old with Graves' hyperthyroidism. CDR3 nucleotide sequence: TGCGCCAGCAGCCAAGCAGGCTGGGGGCAGGGGGCTGGAAACACCATATATTTT. Translating it yields CASSQAGWGQGAGNTIYF.